The 5 T cell receptor beta chains given below trace back to one sample, sequenced in a study of T cells after somatic rescue of genetic block. Libraries were prepared by immunoSEQ multiplex PCR; TCRdb keeps only in-frame clonotypes and omits some of them. The sample consists of roughly 71,000 clones, under 95% of them appearing once. The material sequenced was peripheral blood mononuclear cells (PBMCs). These receptors came from a man under 40.

The gene calls are TRBV1 and TRBJ2-5; the table calls TRBD2, which could not be checked here. TRBV1 is a known pseudogene. This CDR3 comprises 16 residues. CDR3 DNA: TGCACCAGCAGCCAATACCGGGGGGGTTCTCGGGAGACCCAGTACTTC. Protein product: CTSSQYRGGSRETQYF.

The chain recombines TRBV7-8 with TRBJ2-2; TRBD2 matches at 8 bases. The V gene end was trimmed by 0 bases and the J gene end by 5 bases; junction bases not matched to a gene: 5. This CDR3 region has 16 residues. The germline V gene has CDR1 SGHVS and CDR2 FQNEAQ. CDR3 sequence reads: CASSLAAGGNTGELFF. DNA of the CDR3: TGTGCCAGCAGCTTAGCGGCGGGGGGAAATACCGGGGAGCTGTTTTTT. The entire variable domain, with the rest obtained from reference TRBV7-8 and TRBJ2-2, is as follows: GAGVSQSPRYKVAKRGQDVALRCDPISGHVSLFWYQQALGQGPEFLTYFQNEAQLDKSGLPSDRFFAERPEGSVSTLKIQRTQQEDSAVYLCASSLAAGGNTGELFFGEGSRLTVL.

This clone was observed once. V is TRBV2 and J is TRBJ2-3; 10 bases map to TRBD1. The CDR3 is 14 amino acids. Germline V gene data show CDR1 as SNHLY and CDR2 as FYNNEI. V shed 6 bases, J shed 3 bases, and the junction held 3 bases outside the gene matches. The CDR3 reads CASSRDRGTDTQYF. CDR3 nucleotides: TGTGCCAGCAGCCGGGACAGGGGAACAGATACGCAGTATTTT.

The chain uses TRBV4-1 and TRBJ2-7, with TRBD1 as a possible D gene (6 bases). With 5 bases removed from V and 6 bases from J, the gap between germline ends came to 20 bases. Germline V gives CDR1 MGHRA, CDR2 YSYEKL. The CDR3 spans 15 residues. CDR3 loop: CASSYTSRDTGEQYF. CDR3 in DNA: TGCGCCAGCAGCTACACGTCCCGGGACACTGGCGAGCAGTACTTC.

This CDR3 reads CATSREAGSYEQYF. Written as DNA, the CDR3 is TGTGCCACCAGCAGAGAAGCGGGCTCCTACGAGCAGTACTTC. The gene calls are TRBV15 and TRBJ2-7; tentatively, D is TRBD2 (6 bases). CDR3 length equals 14 residues. Germline V lookup: CDR1 LNHNV, CDR2 YYDKDF (reference sequence). Trimming left V 0 bases short and J 0 bases short, with 6 bases between.